This T cell receptor beta chain was sequenced in a study of blood T cell repertoires in COVID-19. This CDR3 is 15 amino acids long. Germline values: CDR1 SQVTM, CDR2 ANQGSEA. Deletions cut 1 base from V and 1 base from J, with 13 bases between. Assay: immunoSEQ multiplex PCR; the TCRdb copy retains only in-frame clones and omits some. Counted here are about 330,000 clones, roughly 87% occurring once; the ten biggest clones make up 1%. This clone occurred once. Cohort 3 recovery required two negative PCRs, clearance, or symptom resolution. Input material: PBMCs or T cells enriched from blood (not recorded which). The rearrangement joins TRBV29-1 to TRBJ1-1; tentatively, D is TRBD1 (5 bases). This receptor was identified in a woman aged 25 to 39 who had recovered from COVID-19. The CDR3 DNA sequence: TGCAGCGTTGAAGTTATTCATAGGGGGAACACTGAAGCTTTCTTT. Translation gives CSVEVIHRGNTEAFF.